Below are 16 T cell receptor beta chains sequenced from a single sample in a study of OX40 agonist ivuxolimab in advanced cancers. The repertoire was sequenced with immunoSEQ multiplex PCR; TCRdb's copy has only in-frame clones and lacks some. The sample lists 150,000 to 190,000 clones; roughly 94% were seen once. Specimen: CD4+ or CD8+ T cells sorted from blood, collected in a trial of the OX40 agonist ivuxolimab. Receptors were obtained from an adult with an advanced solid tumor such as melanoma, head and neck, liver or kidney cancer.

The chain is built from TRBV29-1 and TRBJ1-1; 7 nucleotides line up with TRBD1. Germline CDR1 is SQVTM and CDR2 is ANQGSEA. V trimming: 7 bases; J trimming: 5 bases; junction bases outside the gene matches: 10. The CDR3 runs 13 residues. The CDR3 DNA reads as TGCAGCGGTTCGACAGGGTCGGCAACTGAAGCTTTCTTT. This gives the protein CSGSTGSATEAFF.

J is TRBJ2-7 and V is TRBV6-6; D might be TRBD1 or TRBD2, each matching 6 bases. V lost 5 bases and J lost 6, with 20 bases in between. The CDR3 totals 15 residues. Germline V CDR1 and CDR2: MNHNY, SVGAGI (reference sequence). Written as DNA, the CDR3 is TGTGCCAGCAGTAAAGGGGGAAGAAGGGGAGGCGAGCAGTACTTC. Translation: CASSKGGRRGGEQYF.

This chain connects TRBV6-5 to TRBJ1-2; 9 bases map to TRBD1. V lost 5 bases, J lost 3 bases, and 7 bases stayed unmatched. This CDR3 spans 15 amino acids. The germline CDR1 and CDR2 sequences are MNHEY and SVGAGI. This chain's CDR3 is CASSRPGQGDYGYTF. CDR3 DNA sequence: TGTGCCAGCAGTCGTCCGGGACAGGGAGACTATGGCTACACCTTC.

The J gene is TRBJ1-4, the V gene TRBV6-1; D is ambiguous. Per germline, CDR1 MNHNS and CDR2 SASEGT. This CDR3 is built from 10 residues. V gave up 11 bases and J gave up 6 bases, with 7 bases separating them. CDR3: CAGGDEKLFF. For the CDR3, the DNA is TGTGCCGGCGGAGATGAAAAACTGTTTTTT.

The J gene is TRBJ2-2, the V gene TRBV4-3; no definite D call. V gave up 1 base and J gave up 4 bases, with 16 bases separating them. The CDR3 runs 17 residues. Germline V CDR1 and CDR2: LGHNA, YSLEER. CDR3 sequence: CASSQVTGARSTGELFF. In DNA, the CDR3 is TGCGCCAGCAGCCAAGTGACCGGAGCACGGTCCACCGGGGAGCTGTTTTTT.

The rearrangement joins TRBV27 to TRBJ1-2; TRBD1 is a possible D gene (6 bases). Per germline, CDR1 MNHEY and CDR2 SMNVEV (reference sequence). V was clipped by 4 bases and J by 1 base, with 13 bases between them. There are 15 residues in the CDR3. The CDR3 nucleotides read TGTGCCAGCAGTTCGGCAGGGGTGCATAACTATGGCTACACCTTC. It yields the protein CASSSAGVHNYGYTF.

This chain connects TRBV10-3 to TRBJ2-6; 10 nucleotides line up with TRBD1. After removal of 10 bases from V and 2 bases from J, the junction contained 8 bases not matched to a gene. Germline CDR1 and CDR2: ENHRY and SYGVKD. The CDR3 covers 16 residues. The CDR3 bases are TGTGCCACCTCCGGGACAGGGGTCCCTGGGGCCAACGTCCTGACTTTC. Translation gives CATSGTGVPGANVLTF.

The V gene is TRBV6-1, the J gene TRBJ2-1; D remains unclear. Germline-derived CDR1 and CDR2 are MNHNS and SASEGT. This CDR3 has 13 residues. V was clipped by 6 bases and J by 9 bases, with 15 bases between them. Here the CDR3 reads CASSGSPSGEQFF. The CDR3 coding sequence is TGTGCCAGCAGCGGATCCCCCTCGGGTGAGCAGTTCTTC.

As DNA, the CDR3 is TGTGCCAGCAGCCGGCTCGCCGGGACAGGGGGCTCTGAAGCTTTCTTT. Its translation: CASSRLAGTGGSEAFF. The chain links TRBV28 to TRBJ1-1; 12 bases align to TRBD1. There are 16 residues in the CDR3. The germline gives CDR1 MDHEN, CDR2 SYDVKM. J lost 6 bases, V lost 6 bases, and 11 bases had no gene match.

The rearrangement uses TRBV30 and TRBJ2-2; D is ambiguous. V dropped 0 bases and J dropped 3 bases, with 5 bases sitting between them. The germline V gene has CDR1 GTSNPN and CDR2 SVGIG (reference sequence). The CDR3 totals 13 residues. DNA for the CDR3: TGTGCCTGGAGTGTACGGGACACCGGGGAGCTGTTTTTT. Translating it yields CAWSVRDTGELFF.

The CDR3, as DNA: TGTGCCAGCAGCCCCCGGACTAGCGAGGCGGATACGCAGTATTTT. Its translation: CASSPRTSEADTQYF. The chain recombines TRBV11-3 with TRBJ2-3, with TRBD2 matching 9 bases. The CDR3 spans 15 residues. CDR1 and CDR2 (germline): SGHNT, YENEEA. J gave up 6 bases and V 5 bases, and 9 bases lay outside the gene matches.

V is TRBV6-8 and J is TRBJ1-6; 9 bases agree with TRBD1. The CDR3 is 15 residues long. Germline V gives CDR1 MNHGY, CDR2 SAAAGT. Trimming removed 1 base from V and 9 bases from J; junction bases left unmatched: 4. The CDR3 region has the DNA TGTGCCAGCAGTTACTTTGGGACAGGGCGTTCACCCCTCCACTTT. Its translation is CASSYFGTGRSPLHF.

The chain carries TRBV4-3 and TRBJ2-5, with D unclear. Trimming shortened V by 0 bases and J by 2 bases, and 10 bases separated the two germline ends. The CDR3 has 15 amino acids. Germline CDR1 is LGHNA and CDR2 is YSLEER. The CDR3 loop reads CASSQDQGFQETQYF. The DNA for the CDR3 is TGCGCCAGCAGCCAAGATCAAGGGTTTCAAGAGACCCAGTACTTC.

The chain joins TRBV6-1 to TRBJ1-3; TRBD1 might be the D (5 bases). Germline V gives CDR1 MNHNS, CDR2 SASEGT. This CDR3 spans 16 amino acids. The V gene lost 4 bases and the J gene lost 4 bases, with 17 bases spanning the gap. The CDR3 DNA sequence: TGTGCCAGCAGTGGGGGACTCGGCGCGGCCGGAAACACCATATATTTT. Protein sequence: CASSGGLGAAGNTIYF.

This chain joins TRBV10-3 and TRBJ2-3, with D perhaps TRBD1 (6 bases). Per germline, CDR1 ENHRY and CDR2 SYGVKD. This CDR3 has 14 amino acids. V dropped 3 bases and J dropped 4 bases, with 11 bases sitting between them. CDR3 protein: CAISDRGSPDTQYF. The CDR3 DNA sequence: TGTGCCATCAGTGACAGGGGCTCACCAGATACGCAGTATTTT.

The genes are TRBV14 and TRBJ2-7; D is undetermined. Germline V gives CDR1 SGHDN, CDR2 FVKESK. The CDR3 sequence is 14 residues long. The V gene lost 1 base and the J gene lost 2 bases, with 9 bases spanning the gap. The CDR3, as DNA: TGTGCCAGCAGCCAAGTCCCAGGACCCTACGAGCAGTACTTC. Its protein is CASSQVPGPYEQYF.